The T cell receptor beta chain under discussion was sequenced for a study of shared clonotypes between healthy human individuals. Generated by immunoSEQ multiplex PCR, the TCRdb table keeps only in-frame clones and is missing some. The sample lists roughly 1.5 million clones, 95% to 99% occurring once. This CDR3 comprises 16 residues. The V gene's germline CDR1 is SGDLS and CDR2 YYNGEE. Study results and caveats: Investigators expected sequencing depth to affect clonotype sharing among donors.

A note on this clone: Its antigen is undetermined. The junction shows a germline mismatch at one end, possibly a read error.

The V call is TRBV9, the J call TRBJ2-5, with a tentative D call TRBD1 (6 bases). Specimen: naive CD4+ T cells sorted from blood. Indicated subset: CD45RA+ positively selected. This TCR was recovered from a man aged 25 to 40 in good health. For the CDR3, the DNA is TGTGCCAGCTGCGTTGAACCTTCAGGGGCCCAAGAGACCCAGTACTTC. It codes for CASCVEPSGAQETQYF.